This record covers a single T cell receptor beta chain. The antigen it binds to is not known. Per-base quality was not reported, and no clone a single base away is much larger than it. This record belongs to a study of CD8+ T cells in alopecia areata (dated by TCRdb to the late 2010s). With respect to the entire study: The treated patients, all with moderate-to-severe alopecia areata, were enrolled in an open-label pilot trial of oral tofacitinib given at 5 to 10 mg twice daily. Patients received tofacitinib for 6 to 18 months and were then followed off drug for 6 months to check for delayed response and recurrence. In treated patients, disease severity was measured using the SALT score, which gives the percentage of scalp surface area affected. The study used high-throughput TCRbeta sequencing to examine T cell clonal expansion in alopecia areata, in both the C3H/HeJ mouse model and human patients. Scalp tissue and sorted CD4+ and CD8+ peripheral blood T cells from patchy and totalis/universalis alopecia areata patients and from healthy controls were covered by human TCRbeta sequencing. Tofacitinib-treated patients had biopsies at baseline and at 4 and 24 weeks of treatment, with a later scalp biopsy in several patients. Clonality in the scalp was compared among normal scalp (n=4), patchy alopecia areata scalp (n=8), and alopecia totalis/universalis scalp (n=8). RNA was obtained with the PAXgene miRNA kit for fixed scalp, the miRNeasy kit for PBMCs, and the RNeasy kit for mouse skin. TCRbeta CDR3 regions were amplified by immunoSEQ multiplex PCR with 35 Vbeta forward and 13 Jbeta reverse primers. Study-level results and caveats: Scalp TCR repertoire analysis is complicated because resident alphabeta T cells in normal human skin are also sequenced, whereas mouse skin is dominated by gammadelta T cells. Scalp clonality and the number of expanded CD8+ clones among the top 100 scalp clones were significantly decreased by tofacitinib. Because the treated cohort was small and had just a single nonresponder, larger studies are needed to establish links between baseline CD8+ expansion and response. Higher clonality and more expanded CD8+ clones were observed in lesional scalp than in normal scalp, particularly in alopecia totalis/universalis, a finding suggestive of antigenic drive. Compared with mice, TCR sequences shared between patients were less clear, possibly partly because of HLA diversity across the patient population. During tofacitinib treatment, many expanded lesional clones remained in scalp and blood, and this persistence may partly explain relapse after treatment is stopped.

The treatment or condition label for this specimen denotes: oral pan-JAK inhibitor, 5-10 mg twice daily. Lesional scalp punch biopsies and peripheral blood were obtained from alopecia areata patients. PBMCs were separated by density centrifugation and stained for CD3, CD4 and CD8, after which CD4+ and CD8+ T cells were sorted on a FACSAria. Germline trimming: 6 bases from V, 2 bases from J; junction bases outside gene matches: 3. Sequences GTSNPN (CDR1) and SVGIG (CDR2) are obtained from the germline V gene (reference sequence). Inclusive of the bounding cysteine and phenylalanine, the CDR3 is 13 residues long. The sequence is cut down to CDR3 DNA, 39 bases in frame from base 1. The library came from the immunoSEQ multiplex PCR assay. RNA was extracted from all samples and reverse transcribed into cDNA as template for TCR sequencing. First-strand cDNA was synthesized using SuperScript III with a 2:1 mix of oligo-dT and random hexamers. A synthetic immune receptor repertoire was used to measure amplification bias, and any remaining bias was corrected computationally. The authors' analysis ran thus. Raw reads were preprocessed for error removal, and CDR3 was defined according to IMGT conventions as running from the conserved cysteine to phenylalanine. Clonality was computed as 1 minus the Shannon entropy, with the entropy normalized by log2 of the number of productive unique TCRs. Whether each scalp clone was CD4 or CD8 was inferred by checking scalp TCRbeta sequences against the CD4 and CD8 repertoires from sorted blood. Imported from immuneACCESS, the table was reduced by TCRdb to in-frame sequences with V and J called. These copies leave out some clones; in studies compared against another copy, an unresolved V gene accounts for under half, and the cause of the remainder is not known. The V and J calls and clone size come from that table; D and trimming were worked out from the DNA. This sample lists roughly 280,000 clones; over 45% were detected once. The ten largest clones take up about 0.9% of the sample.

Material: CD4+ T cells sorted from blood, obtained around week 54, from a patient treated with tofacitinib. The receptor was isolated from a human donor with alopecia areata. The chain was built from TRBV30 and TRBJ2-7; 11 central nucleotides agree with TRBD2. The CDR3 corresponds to CACSGGATYEQYF. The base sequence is TGTGCCTGTAGCGGGGGGGCGACCTACGAGCAGTACTTC.